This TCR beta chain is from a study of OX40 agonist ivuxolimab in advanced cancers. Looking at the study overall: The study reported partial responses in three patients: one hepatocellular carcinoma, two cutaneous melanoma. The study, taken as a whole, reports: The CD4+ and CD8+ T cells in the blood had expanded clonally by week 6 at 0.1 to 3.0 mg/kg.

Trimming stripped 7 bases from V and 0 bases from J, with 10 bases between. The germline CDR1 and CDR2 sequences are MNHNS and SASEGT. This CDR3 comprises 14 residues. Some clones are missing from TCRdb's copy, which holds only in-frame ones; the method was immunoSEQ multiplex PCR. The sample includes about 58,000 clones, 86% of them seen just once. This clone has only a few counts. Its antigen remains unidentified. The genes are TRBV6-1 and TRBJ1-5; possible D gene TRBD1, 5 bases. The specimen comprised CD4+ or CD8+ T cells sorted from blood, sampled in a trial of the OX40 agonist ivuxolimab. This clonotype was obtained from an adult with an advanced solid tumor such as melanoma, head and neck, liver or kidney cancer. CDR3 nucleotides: TGTGCCAGCAATACAGGATTTAGCAATCAGCCCCAGCATTTT. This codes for CASNTGFSNQPQHF.